The T cell receptor beta chain under discussion was sequenced for a study of a mutant IDH1 vaccine in newly diagnosed glioma. The CDR3 extends over 12 amino acids. The germline V gene has CDR1 SNHLY and CDR2 FYNNEI. Trimming shortened V by 8 bases and J by 1 base, and 6 bases separated the two germline ends. The data were produced by immunoSEQ multiplex PCR, yet TCRdb's version contains in-frame clones alone and is incomplete. The sample gives 110,000 or so clones, around 90% of which show up once; 0.5% to 0.65% is in the top ten. About this clone itself: Its specificity is unknown.

Time point given: week 11, during vaccination. Every vaccination contained 300 ug of the mutant IDH1 20-mer peptide and was paired with topical imiquimod. The origin of this receptor is a woman between 45 and 65 years old with glioma. The chain joins TRBV2 to TRBJ2-1; D is possibly TRBD2 (6 bases). The input for sequencing was PBMCs, taken from a glioma patient whose treatment included an IDH1 peptide vaccine. This CDR3 reads CASGLSYNEQFF. The CDR3, as DNA: TGTGCCAGCGGACTATCCTACAATGAGCAGTTCTTC.